The 7 T cell receptor beta chains listed next were all sequenced from one sample in a study of human T cells and chemical hapten exposure. Time point defined: patch test 1, 2 weeks after DPC sensitization. Documented treatment: therapeutic diphenylcyclopropenone sensitization with weekly scalp DPC. TCRdb reprocessed the RACE reads via MiXCR and lists one record per CDR3 protein. The data show 300,000 to 400,000 distinct CDR3 sequences, approximately 6.3% seen once. The source material was whole blood, sampled in connection with sensitization to the hapten diphenylcyclopropenone (DPC). These receptors all come from a woman aged 18-29 years with alopecia areata. Some clones in this sample may be carry-over from other donors' samples.

The genes are TRBV6-2 or TRBV6-3 and TRBJ1-1; D perhaps matches TRBD1 (6 bases). The CDR3 totals 14 residues. Per germline, CDR1 MNHEY and CDR2 SVGEGT. V shed 5 bases and J shed 4 bases, with 14 bases lying between them. The chain's CDR3 is CASSTPGVRTEAFF. The CDR3 DNA reads TGTGCCAGCAGTACACCAGGGGTTCGCACTGAAGCTTTCTTT.

The J gene is TRBJ2-3, the V gene TRBV7-8; D gene uncertain. The CDR3 runs 14 residues. Trimming stripped 1 base from V and 5 bases from J, with 10 bases between. Looked up from germline, CDR1 is SGHVS and CDR2 is FQNEAQ. The DNA for the CDR3 is TGTGCCAGCAGCTTAGAGTCCAGCGTAGATACGCAGTATTTT. Protein: CASSLESSVDTQYF.

At least ten counts were recorded for this clonotype. This chain joins TRBV6-2 or TRBV6-3 and TRBJ2-2; 7 bases align to TRBD1. The CDR3 extends over 16 amino acids. Germline values: CDR1 MNHEY, CDR2 SVGEGT. Trimming took 2 bases from V and 1 from J; bases not matched to a gene: 4. CDR3 protein: CASSYGWDRNTGELFF. CDR3 bases: TGTGCCAGCAGTTACGGTTGGGACAGGAACACCGGGGAGCTGTTTTTT.

The chain has TRBV11-2 and TRBJ2-5; 11 nucleotides line up with TRBD1. Germline V gene lookup returns CDR1 SGHAT and CDR2 FQNNGV. The CDR3 runs to 16 residues. V was pared by 1 base and J by 2 bases, with 3 bases of the junction left unmatched. The CDR3 DNA reads as TGTGCCAGCAGCTTAGCTGGGACAGGGGGACAAGAGACCCAGTACTTC. Its protein is CASSLAGTGGQETQYF.

There are a few counts of this clonotype. The chain's CDR3 is CSVEDPENTEAFF. The CDR3 region has the DNA TGCAGCGTTGAAGATCCGGAAAACACTGAAGCTTTCTTT. The V gene is TRBV29-1, the J gene TRBJ1-1; D not certain. CDR3 size: 13 residues. V was clipped by 0 bases and J by 2 bases, with 7 bases between them. CDR1 SQVTM and CDR2 ANQGSEA come from the germline V gene.

V usage is TRBV6-5 and J usage is TRBJ2-7, with no clear D. V was trimmed by 0 bases and J by 0 bases, leaving 12 bases between them. The germline V gene encodes CDR1 MNHEY and CDR2 SVGAGI. The CDR3 length is 16 residues. The CDR3 bases are TGTGCCAGCAGTTACTCGAACCCACTGAGCTCCTACGAGCAGTACTTC. Translated: CASSYSNPLSSYEQYF.

The chain joins TRBV6-2 or TRBV6-3 to TRBJ2-7, with D perhaps matching TRBD1 or TRBD2 (5 bases each). V lost 7 bases, J lost 6 bases, and 22 bases lay in between. Germline V lookup: CDR1 MNHEY, CDR2 SVGEGT. This CDR3 contains 15 residues. This chain's CDR3 is CASINRLRLGAEQYF. CDR3 bases: TGTGCCAGCATCAATAGACTACGCTTAGGGGCCGAGCAGTACTTC.